One and the same sample provided the 11 T cell receptor beta chains below, sequenced in a study of blood T cell repertoires in COVID-19. Some clones are missing from TCRdb's copy, which holds only in-frame ones; the method was immunoSEQ multiplex PCR. The table lists about 190,000 clones, just under 80% of them singletons, with roughly 2.8% in the top ten. The source material was peripheral blood. Receptor source: a woman aged 80 or over with active or convalescent COVID-19.

This clone was seen only once. This chain's CDR3 is CASSVFAAGDLDTQYF. DNA of the CDR3: TGTGCCAGCAGCGTTTTTGCAGCGGGGGATTTGGATACGCAGTATTTT. This chain joins TRBV9 and TRBJ2-3; 8 positions match TRBD2. J gave up 6 bases and V 2 bases, and 11 bases lay outside the gene matches. Germline CDR1 is SGDLS and CDR2 is YYNGEE. The CDR3 sequence is 16 residues long.

This chain links TRBV28 with TRBJ2-3; TRBD1 agrees at 12 bases. Germline CDR1 MDHEN, CDR2 SYDVKM. The CDR3 runs to 16 residues. With 4 bases clipped from V and 5 bases from J, the junction kept 7 bases outside the gene matches. DNA for the CDR3: TGTGCCAGCAGTTCCATAGGGACAGGGGGCAGAGATACGCAGTATTTT. Its protein product is CASSSIGTGGRDTQYF.

The chain employs TRBV29-1 and TRBJ2-7, with 7 bases matching TRBD2. CDR1 and CDR2 (germline): SQVTM, ANQGSEA. V gave up 6 bases and J gave up 2 bases; unmatched junction bases: 10. The CDR3 consists of 14 residues. The CDR3 sequence is CSVNWEGLPYEQYF. The CDR3 bases are TGCAGCGTCAATTGGGAGGGTCTTCCCTACGAGCAGTACTTC.

The V and J genes are TRBV30 and TRBJ2-7; 7 nucleotides agree with TRBD1. Germline V gene lookup returns CDR1 GTSNPN and CDR2 SVGIG (reference sequence). The CDR3 has 14 amino acids. The ends lost 3 bases at V and 2 bases at J; junction bases unmatched: 7. The CDR3 region has the DNA TGTGCCTGGAGGGATACAGGGGCTCCCTACGAGCAGTACTTC. Its translation is CAWRDTGAPYEQYF.

V is TRBV7-9 and J is TRBJ1-4; perhaps TRBD1 as D (6 bases). V lost 2 bases to trimming and J lost 8 bases, with 9 bases between them. Germline V gene data show CDR1 as SEHNR and CDR2 as FQNEAQ (reference sequence). The CDR3 totals 13 residues. The CDR3 DNA reads as TGTGCCAGCAGCTTAATGAGGGGGGAAAAACTGTTTTTT. This codes for CASSLMRGEKLFF.

The J gene is TRBJ2-3, the V gene TRBV14; TRBD1 matches 10 bases. Germline V lookup: CDR1 SGHDN, CDR2 FVKESK. The CDR3 has 13 residues. V dropped 2 bases and J dropped 12; count of bases not matched to a gene: 5. The CDR3 DNA sequence: TGTGCCAGCAGCCAATTCGACAGGGGGCAACAGTATTTT. Protein: CASSQFDRGQQYF.

This chain connects TRBV5-1 to TRBJ1-2, with TRBD1 as a possible D gene (6 bases). The CDR3 extends over 17 amino acids. Deletions cut 0 bases from V and 7 bases from J, with 22 bases between. Germline V gene lookup returns CDR1 SGHRS and CDR2 YFSETQ. The CDR3 spells CASSLALAQGRMGGYTF. The CDR3 nucleotides read TGCGCCAGCAGCTTGGCCCTAGCACAGGGTAGGATGGGTGGCTACACCTTC.

The chain recombines TRBV4-3 with TRBJ2-1; 7 nucleotides agree with TRBD1. J gave up 4 bases and V 0 bases, and 6 bases lay outside the gene matches. The germline CDR1 and CDR2 sequences are LGHNA and YSLEER. The CDR3 loop spans 16 amino acids. CDR3 in DNA: TGCGCCAGCAGCCAAGATCCCAGGGGACAGTACAATGAGCAGTTCTTC. It codes for CASSQDPRGQYNEQFF.

The genes are TRBV6-5 and TRBJ1-3; a weak D match, TRBD1 (6 bases). The CDR3 totals 13 residues. Trimming stripped 11 bases from V and 0 bases from J, with 11 bases between. Germline CDR1 MNHEY, CDR2 SVGAGI. The CDR3 spells CACRTVSGNTIYF. The CDR3, as DNA: TGTGCCTGCCGGACAGTCTCTGGAAACACCATATATTTT.

This clone was recorded once. The rearrangement joins TRBV11-2 to TRBJ1-2; possible D gene TRBD1, 5 bases. The germline V gene encodes CDR1 SGHAT and CDR2 FQNNGV. CDR3 length: 13 amino acids. V was shortened by 2 bases and J by 8 bases, with 12 bases between the two germline ends. The CDR3 DNA reads TGTGCCAGCAGCTTAACGGGGGTGGGCGGCTACACCTTC. Translation: CASSLTGVGGYTF. The whole variable domain, remainder taken from reference TRBV11-2 and TRBJ1-2, is EAGVAQSPRYKIIEKRQSVAFWCNPISGHATLYWYQQILGQGPKLLIQFQNNGVVDDSQLPKDRFSAERLKGVDSTLKIQPAKLEDSAVYLCASSLTGVGGYTFGSGTRLTVV.

The chain is built from TRBV5-1 and TRBJ2-5; no firm D call. V was shortened by 0 bases and J by 4 bases, with 4 bases between the two germline ends. This CDR3 has 12 residues. In germline, CDR1 is SGHRS, CDR2 YFSETQ. The CDR3 protein is CASSLARETQYF. CDR3 DNA sequence: TGCGCCAGCAGCTTGGCCAGAGAGACCCAGTACTTC.